This T cell receptor beta chain derives from a study of blood T cells in healthy people across ages. The CDR3 loop spans 15 amino acids. Germline V gene sequence: CDR1 DFQATT, CDR2 SNEGSKA (reference sequence). Together with a sample-barcoded 5' primer, a J-beta primer mix was included in a second PCR lasting about 6 to 12 cycles. With 12 random nucleotides, a template-switch adaptor tagged each individual cDNA molecule. TCRdb ran MiXCR on the 5' RACE reads and lists one entry per CDR3 protein. The data show approximately 580,000 distinct CDR3 sequences, 24% seen once. This clonotype was picked up a small number of times. An end of the junction does not agree with germline; a read error may underlie this. The donors, healthy Caucasians from Russia, were aged roughly 6 to 90. These sequences were also reported in another study, on T cells of mothers and their children. That work contributes: Unrelated mother-child pairs always had slightly, but never significantly, lower normalized overlap than related pairs.

This receptor was obtained from a boy aged 5-17 years in good health. Material for sequencing was blood. The J gene is TRBJ1-5, the V gene TRBV20-1, with D tentatively TRBD1 (5 bases). CDR3 coding DNA: TGCGGTGCCTCATCTGGAGGGGTGGGATATCAGCCCCAGCATTTT. It codes for CGASSGGVGYQPQHF.